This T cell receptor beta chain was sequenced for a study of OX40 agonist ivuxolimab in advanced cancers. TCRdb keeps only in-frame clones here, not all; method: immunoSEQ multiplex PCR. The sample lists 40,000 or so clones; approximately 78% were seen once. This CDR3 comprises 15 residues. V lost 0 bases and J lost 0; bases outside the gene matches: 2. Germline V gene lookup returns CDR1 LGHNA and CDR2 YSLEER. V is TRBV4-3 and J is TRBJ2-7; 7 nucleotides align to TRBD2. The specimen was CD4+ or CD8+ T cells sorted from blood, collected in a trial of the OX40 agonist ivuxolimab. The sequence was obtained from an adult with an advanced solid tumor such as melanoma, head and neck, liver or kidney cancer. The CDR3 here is CASSQDRDYSYEQYF. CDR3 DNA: TGCGCCAGCAGCCAAGATCGGGACTACTCCTACGAGCAGTACTTC.